This record concerns one T cell receptor beta chain sequence. One end of the junction is discordant with germline, which a read error may explain. In the source study's methods: It was from reference gene primer amplification that nucleated cell counts were estimated. Produced via immunoSEQ multiplex PCR; TCRdb's table is partial and in-frame only. V, J and clone size derive from that table, while D and trimming were established from the DNA sequence. The sample lists under 450,000 clones, 75% to 90% occurring once. The sample is drawn from a study of blood T cell repertoires in COVID-19. Patients at the Seattle site were enrolled during active infection and followed longitudinally. Input material: peripheral blood. The TCR sequence derives from a woman aged 40 to 50 with COVID-19, enrolled during active disease.

The CDR3 loop reads CASSYGLNTEAFF. DNA of the CDR3: TGTGCTAGCAGCTACGGACTAAACACTGAAGCTTTCTTT. The chain carries TRBV7-7 and TRBJ1-1; D gene ambiguous. CDR3 length: 13 amino acids. Germline lookup yields CDR1 SSHAT and CDR2 FNYEAQ (reference sequence).